The 12 T cell receptor beta chains below were found in one sample sequenced in a study of PD-L1 blockade in urothelial cancer. Time point described: pretreatment peripheral blood. This table comes from immunoSEQ multiplex PCR, and its TCRdb copy is limited to in-frame clones, with some not included. Of roughly 55,000 clones listed, around 84% are singletons. Source: PBMCs, taken around atezolizumab (anti-PD-L1) treatment. These receptor sequences come from a man between 60 and 75 years old with urothelial cancer.

The J gene is TRBJ2-3, the V gene TRBV6-4, with D tentatively TRBD2 (7 bases). There are 16 residues in the CDR3. CDR1 and CDR2 from the germline V gene are MRHNA and SNTAGT. V was cut by 0 bases and J by 4 bases, with 14 bases left in between. The CDR3 region has the DNA TGTGCCAGCAGTGACTCATGGAGGGGGGGGCCAGATACGCAGTATTTT. This encodes CASSDSWRGGPDTQYF.

This chain links TRBV7-6 with TRBJ1-6; weak D call: TRBD1 (5 bases). The V end lost 1 base, the J end lost 8 bases, and 12 bases lay between the germline ends. The CDR3 loop spans 15 amino acids. CDR1 SGHVS and CDR2 FNYEAQ come from the germline V gene. CDR3 sequence reads: CASSLEPREDSPLHF. The CDR3 nucleotides read TGTGCCAGCAGCTTAGAACCCAGGGAGGATTCACCCCTCCACTTT.

The rearrangement links TRBV7-2 to TRBJ2-2, with 10 bases that match TRBD2. Trimming took 5 bases from V and 5 from J; bases not matched to a gene: 11. CDR1 is SGHTA, CDR2 FQGNSA, per germline. The CDR3 totals 17 residues. The CDR3: CASSPGSGRARTGELFF. The CDR3 coding sequence is TGTGCCAGCAGCCCCGGAAGCGGGAGGGCCCGAACCGGGGAGCTGTTTTTT.

The chain links TRBV4-2 to TRBJ1-1, with D uncertain. V dropped 6 bases and J dropped 5 bases, with 10 bases sitting between them. This CDR3 spans 12 amino acids. Germline V CDR1 and CDR2: LGHNA, YNFKEQ. The chain's CDR3 is CASRSSRTEAFF. CDR3 nucleotide sequence: TGTGCCAGCAGGTCGAGCAGGACTGAAGCTTTCTTT.

Notes on this clone: This specimen includes other DNA sequences encoding the same CDR3. The CDR3 DNA reads TGCGCCAGCAGCTTGGTAGCGGGAGGTCAAGAGACCCAGTACTTC. This codes for CASSLVAGGQETQYF. J is TRBJ2-5 and V is TRBV5-1; 10 nucleotides align to TRBD2. J was trimmed by 2 bases and V by 0 bases; bases with no gene match: 1. Germline loops: CDR1 SGHRS, CDR2 YFSETQ. The CDR3 is 15 residues long.

DNA for the CDR3: TGCGCCAGCAGCCAAGATTCTCCGGGACACGGAGGCTACACCTTC. This sequence encodes CASSQDSPGHGGYTF. This chain connects TRBV4-3 to TRBJ1-2; TRBD1 might be the D (6 bases). The germline V and J ends were trimmed by 0 bases and 8 bases, with 16 bases remaining between them. The germline gives CDR1 LGHNA, CDR2 YSLEER. The CDR3 has 15 amino acids.

The rearrangement uses TRBV7-6 and TRBJ2-1, with 8 bases that match TRBD2. The V gene's germline CDR1 is SGHVS and CDR2 FNYEAQ. V was pared by 5 bases and J by 0 bases, with 3 bases of the junction left unmatched. This CDR3 has 15 amino acids. This CDR3 is CASSAGTSSYNEQFF. CDR3 coding DNA: TGTGCCAGCAGCGCAGGGACTAGCTCCTACAATGAGCAGTTCTTC.

This clone was seen a handful of times. Written as DNA, the CDR3 is TGCGCCAGCAGCCGGGGGGCTACAGGGGGCACCATGAATTCACCCCTCCACTTT. Its protein is CASSRGATGGTMNSPLHF. The rearrangement uses TRBV4-3 and TRBJ1-6, with 9 bases lining up with TRBD1. CDR1 is LGHNA and CDR2 is YSLEER in the germline V gene. V shed 4 bases, J shed 7 bases, and the junction held 14 bases outside the gene matches. This CDR3 spans 18 amino acids.

The chain links TRBV5-1 to TRBJ1-2, with TRBD1 identical over 7 bases. The junction had 3 bases not matched to a gene; V was cut back by 4 bases and J by 3 bases. CDR3 length: 13 amino acids. Germline assignment: CDR1 SGHRS and CDR2 YFSETQ. Here the CDR3 reads CASSTGTDYGYTF. CDR3 DNA sequence: TGCGCCAGCAGCACGGGGACAGACTATGGCTACACCTTC.

The genes are TRBV6-5 and TRBJ2-7; possibly TRBD1 for D (6 bases). Trimming cost V 0 bases and J 0 bases, with 12 bases left between them. Germline CDR1 is MNHEY and CDR2 is SVGAGI. The CDR3 spans 16 residues. Written as DNA, the CDR3 is TGTGCCAGCAGTTACTCTGGGGGCATAAGCTCCTACGAGCAGTACTTC. Residues: CASSYSGGISSYEQYF.

The chain has TRBV19 and TRBJ2-3; 11 bases are shared with TRBD2. From germline, CDR1 is LNHDA and CDR2 SQIVND (reference sequence). V was clipped by 1 base and J by 5 bases; unmatched bases: 5. The CDR3 is 16 amino acids. CDR3 in amino acids: CASSIAASGRLDTQYF. DNA for the CDR3: TGTGCCAGTAGTATAGCCGCTAGCGGGAGGTTAGATACGCAGTATTTT.

This chain joins TRBV12-5 and TRBJ2-7; no clear D gene. The CDR3 spans 13 residues. Deletions cut 0 bases from V and 3 bases from J, with 6 bases between. The germline CDR1 and CDR2 sequences are LGHNT and FRNRAP. CDR3 bases: TGTGCTAGTGGTTTGGTGTCCCGCTACGAGCAGTACTTC. Protein sequence: CASGLVSRYEQYF. The full variable domain, with the rest looked up from reference TRBV12-5 and TRBJ2-7, is DARVTQTPRHKVTEMGQEVTMRCQPILGHNTVFWYRQTMMQGLELLAYFRNRAPLDDSGMPKDRFSAEMPDATLATLKIQPSEPRDSAVYFCASGLVSRYEQYFGPGTRLTVT.